Below, 8 T cell receptor beta chains from the same sample are listed, as sequenced in a study of preoperative IRX-2 immunotherapy in early breast cancer. Produced via immunoSEQ multiplex PCR; TCRdb's table is partial and in-frame only. The sample records fewer than 8,000 clones, 80% being singletons. This sample's treatment: preoperative locoregional IRX-2 cytokine immunotherapy. The sequences come from tumor tissue, collected after IRX-2 immunotherapy. These receptors were obtained from a human donor with breast cancer.

To note about this clone: The junction does not match germline at one end; this may be a read error. This sequence joins TRBV6-8 and TRBJ2-2, with 8 bases identical to TRBD2. Germline loops: CDR1 MNHGY, CDR2 SAAAGT. This CDR3 region has 14 residues. The CDR3 sequence is CASSIAGNTGELFF. In DNA, the CDR3 is TGTGCCAGCAGCATAGCGGGGAACACCGGGGAGCTATTTTTT.

V is TRBV23-1 and J is TRBJ1-4, with a possible D match to TRBD1 (5 bases). TRBV23-1 is marked as an open reading frame, function uncertain. The CDR3 is made up of 16 amino acids. Trimming removed 2 bases at V and 4 bases at J, with 14 bases between. CDR3 bases: TGCGCCAGCAGTCAAGGCAGGGAGGGAATTAATGAAAAACTGTTTTTT. Protein: CASSQGREGINEKLFF.

V usage is TRBV6-8 and J usage is TRBJ1-1, with 7 bases that match TRBD1. With V trimmed by 6 bases and J by 4 bases, 11 bases remained unmatched. Germline V gene data show CDR1 as MNHGY and CDR2 as SAAAGT. The length of the CDR3 is 15 residues. CDR3 amino acids: CASSLRAGGSTEAFF. In DNA form, the CDR3 reads TGTGCCAGCAGCCTTCGGGCAGGGGGTAGCACTGAAGCTTTCTTT.

The chain joins TRBV5-1 to TRBJ2-3, with TRBD2 identical over 8 bases. The CDR3 sequence is 15 residues long. Germline trimming cut 3 bases from V and 2 bases from J; bases unmatched to any gene: 5. Per germline, CDR1 SGHRS and CDR2 YFSETQ. CDR3 in DNA: TGCGCCAGCAGCTCCGGGACTAGGACCACAGATACGCAGTATTTT. The encoded protein is CASSSGTRTTDTQYF.

This clone is judged medium-sized. The CDR3 nucleotides read TGTGCCAGCAGTAGGACAGGGGATGGGAATTCACCCCTCCACTTT. Its protein is CASSRTGDGNSPLHF. This sequence joins TRBV6-8 and TRBJ1-6; 9 nucleotides align to TRBD1. The CDR3 spans 15 residues. V lost 5 bases, J lost 7 bases, and 6 bases stayed unmatched. Germline V lookup: CDR1 MNHGY, CDR2 SAAAGT.

The chain uses TRBV10-3 and TRBJ2-5, with a tentative D call TRBD2 (5 bases). The CDR3 is 17 amino acids. Germline CDR1 reads ENHRY; CDR2 reads SYGVKD. Trimming shortened V by 0 bases and J by 2 bases, and 16 bases separated the two germline ends. CDR3 residues: CAISESRARRLQETQYF. The CDR3, as DNA: TGTGCCATCAGTGAGTCGAGGGCTCGTCGGTTACAAGAGACCCAGTACTTC.

The chain has TRBV28 and TRBJ1-2; a possible D gene is TRBD1 (5 bases). Germline V CDR1 and CDR2: MDHEN, SYDVKM. Trimming left V 6 bases short and J 5 bases short, with 19 bases between. This CDR3 has 15 amino acids. The CDR3 loop is CASSQNPGRGYGYTF. The CDR3 DNA reads TGTGCCAGCAGCCAAAATCCAGGGAGGGGTTATGGCTACACCTTC.

The chain couples TRBV6-8 to TRBJ2-1; TRBD2 matches at 8 bases. Germline V gene data show CDR1 as MNHGY and CDR2 as SAAAGT. CDR3 size: 15 residues. With V trimmed by 5 bases and J by 4 bases, 7 bases remained unmatched. The CDR3 loop is CASSDGTSSYNEQFF. The CDR3 region has the DNA TGTGCCAGCAGTGACGGGACTAGTTCATACAATGAGCAGTTCTTC.